These 17 T cell receptor beta chains were all obtained from the same sample, sequenced in a study of blood T cell repertoires in COVID-19. Sequenced by immunoSEQ multiplex PCR; TCRdb stores in-frame clones only, minus some. The sample includes about 140,000 clones, about 74% of them seen just once. Sequenced sample: peripheral blood. These receptors were obtained from a man aged 45 to 65 with acute or convalescent COVID-19.

J is TRBJ1-5 and V is TRBV30; 7 positions match TRBD1. The J segment lost 7 bases and the V segment lost 0 bases, leaving 6 bases of the junction unmatched. Germline lookup yields CDR1 GTSNPN and CDR2 SVGIG (reference sequence). The CDR3 is 14 residues long. CDR3 amino acids: CAWSVAGGSQPQHF. The CDR3 DNA reads as TGTGCCTGGAGTGTGGCAGGGGGAAGCCAGCCCCAGCATTTT.

The V gene is TRBV4-2, the J gene TRBJ2-2, with D uncertain. There are 16 residues in the CDR3. Germline CDR1 is LGHNA and CDR2 is YNFKEQ. The V and J ends lost 0 bases and 2 bases respectively, with 10 bases between them. The DNA of the CDR3 is TGTGCCAGCAGCCAAGATTCAGGCAGTAACACCGGGGAGCTGTTTTTT. This sequence encodes CASSQDSGSNTGELFF.

This chain connects TRBV19 to TRBJ2-7; 9 bases are a match to TRBD1. Germline CDR1 reads LNHDA; CDR2 reads SQIVND (reference sequence). This CDR3 spans 15 amino acids. With V trimmed by 5 bases and J by 2 bases, 7 bases remained unmatched. The CDR3 DNA reads as TGTGCCAGTAGTGGGGGACAGGGAACTCCCTACGAGCAGTACTTC. It is translated as CASSGGQGTPYEQYF.

This chain connects TRBV4-2 to TRBJ2-3, with 9 bases that match TRBD2. CDR3 size: 16 residues. Germline CDR1 reads LGHNA; CDR2 reads YNFKEQ. V trimming: 1 base; J trimming: 2 bases; junction bases outside the gene matches: 4. The CDR3 DNA sequence: TGTGCCAGCAGCCAAGCCCTAGCGGGGTTCACAGATACGCAGTATTTT. Translation gives CASSQALAGFTDTQYF.

This sequence joins TRBV6-2 or TRBV6-3 and TRBJ2-3; D not certain. From germline, CDR1 is MNHEY and CDR2 SVGEGT. This CDR3 is built from 13 residues. V was cut by 4 bases and J by 1 base, with 6 bases left in between. For the CDR3, the DNA is TGTGCCAGCAGTTCAATAGGCACAGATACGCAGTATTTT. This translates into CASSSIGTDTQYF.

The chain carries TRBV6-4 and TRBJ1-1, with 9 bases matching TRBD1. Germline CDR1 is MRHNA and CDR2 is SNTAGT. V lost 7 bases, J lost 6 bases, and 3 bases stayed unmatched. The CDR3 contains 12 residues. The CDR3 coding sequence is TGTGCCAGCACCAGACAGGGGGCTGAAGCTTTCTTT. Translating gives CASTRQGAEAFF.

V is TRBV21-1 and J is TRBJ1-6; the listed D gene, TRBD1, was not tested against the DNA. TRBV21-1 is assigned pseudogene status. CDR3 size: 15 residues. CDR3 region: CASSDRDSYNSPLHF. In DNA form, the CDR3 reads TGTGCCAGCAGCGACCGGGACAGCTATAATTCACCCCTCCACTTT.

The chain joins TRBV9 to TRBJ2-3; a weak D match, TRBD2 (6 bases). The CDR3 loop spans 14 amino acids. V was cut by 0 bases and J by 7 bases, with 12 bases left in between. Germline lookup yields CDR1 SGDLS and CDR2 YYNGEE. CDR3 sequence: CASSVAGGGNTQYF. CDR3 in DNA: TGTGCCAGCAGCGTAGCCGGGGGTGGAAATACGCAGTATTTT.

The count of this clone is one. This chain joins TRBV11-2 and TRBJ2-3, with 10 bases that match TRBD2. The germline V gene has CDR1 SGHAT and CDR2 FQNNGV. The V segment lost 5 bases and the J segment 7 bases; nucleotides outside the gene matches: 9. The CDR3 is made up of 15 amino acids. CDR3 protein: CASSPLAGDIYTQYF. The CDR3 nucleotides are TGTGCCAGCAGCCCCCTAGCGGGGGATATCTATACGCAGTATTTT.

This chain links TRBV3-1 (or the pseudogene TRBV3-2) with TRBJ2-1; 9 bases match TRBD2. The CDR3 is 14 amino acids. With 4 bases clipped from V and 5 bases from J, the junction kept 3 bases outside the gene matches. CDR1 and CDR2 (germline): LGHDT, YNNKEL (reference sequence). The CDR3 DNA reads as TGTGCCAGCAGCCTCGGGACTAGCAACAATGAGCAGTTCTTC. Amino acids: CASSLGTSNNEQFF.

This chain links TRBV7-8 with TRBJ1-2, with no clear D. V was trimmed by 7 bases and J by 8 bases, leaving 17 bases between them. Germline CDR1 reads SGHVS; CDR2 reads FQNEAQ. The CDR3 loop spans 13 amino acids. CDR3 in amino acids: CASIDGRDRGYTF. For the CDR3, the DNA is TGTGCCAGCATCGATGGGAGGGATCGGGGCTACACCTTC.

With respect to this clone: This CDR3 is also generated by other DNA sequences in the sample. The V gene is TRBV5-1, the J gene TRBJ2-5; 8 nucleotides align to TRBD2. Germline-derived CDR1 and CDR2 are SGHRS and YFSETQ. V was clipped by 2 bases and J by 4 bases; unmatched bases: 4. This CDR3 spans 14 amino acids. CDR3 coding DNA: TGCGCCAGCAGCTTAGGGCGGGGGGCAGAGACCCAGTACTTC. Encoded protein: CASSLGRGAETQYF. The full variable domain, its missing parts supplied by reference TRBV5-1 and TRBJ2-5, is KAGVTQTPRYLIKTRGQQVTLSCSPISGHRSVSWYQQTPGQGLQFLFEYFSETQRNKGNFPGRFSGRQFSNSRSEMNVSTLELGDSALYLCASSLGRGAETQYFGPGTRLLVL.

V usage is TRBV20-1 and J usage is TRBJ2-7; no definite D call. The CDR3 runs 11 residues. The germline V gene has CDR1 DFQATT and CDR2 SNEGSKA (reference sequence). V shed 1 base and J shed 7 bases, with 8 bases lying between them. The CDR3 spells CSARVTKEQYF. CDR3 sequence (DNA): TGCAGTGCTAGAGTTACTAAAGAGCAGTACTTC.

V usage is TRBV2 and J usage is TRBJ1-2; D possibly corresponds to TRBD1 (6 bases). V was shortened by 1 base and J by 8 bases, with 11 bases between the two germline ends. The length of the CDR3 is 13 residues. The germline V gene has CDR1 SNHLY and CDR2 FYNNEI. The CDR3 DNA reads as TGTGCCAGCAGTGAAGTTGGGGGCGGAGGCTACACCTTC. It translates to CASSEVGGGGYTF.

The chain uses TRBV7-2 and TRBJ2-1; 10 nucleotides line up with TRBD1. The CDR3 contains 17 residues. CDR1 and CDR2 from the germline V gene are SGHTA and FQGNSA. Trimming removed 3 bases from V and 7 bases from J; junction bases left unmatched: 12. This CDR3 is CASSFNPFRDRGNEQFF. DNA for the CDR3: TGTGCCAGCAGCTTTAACCCGTTTCGGGACAGGGGAAATGAGCAGTTCTTC.

The chain links TRBV19 to TRBJ1-5, with 10 bases aligning to TRBD1. The V segment lost 5 bases and the J segment 0 bases; nucleotides outside the gene matches: 7. Germline V gene lookup returns CDR1 LNHDA and CDR2 SQIVND (reference sequence). The CDR3 covers 17 residues. The chain's CDR3 is CASSPRTGGISNQPQHF. The CDR3 DNA reads as TGTGCCAGTAGTCCTCGGACAGGGGGGATTAGCAATCAGCCCCAGCATTTT.

The rearrangement uses TRBV19 and TRBJ2-3, with a possible D match to TRBD1 (6 bases). V dropped 3 bases and J dropped 5 bases, with 12 bases sitting between them. CDR1 and CDR2 from the germline V gene are LNHDA and SQIVND (reference sequence). This CDR3 comprises 14 residues. CDR3 residues: CASSISRGGDTQYF. For the CDR3, the DNA is TGTGCCAGTAGTATTTCCAGGGGTGGAGATACGCAGTATTTT. Supplemented by reference TRBV19 and TRBJ2-3, the full variable domain reads DGGITQSPKYLFRKEGQNVTLSCEQNLNHDAMYWYRQDPGQGLRLIYYSQIVNDFQKGDIAEGYSVSREKKESFPLTVTSAQKNPTAFYLCASSISRGGDTQYFGPGTRLTVL.